This T cell receptor (beta chain) appears in the sequencing data of a study of blood T cell repertoires in COVID-19. Study overall: Some COVID-19 samples were acute and others convalescent; all came from the United States, Italy and Spain. Sample material is recorded as cDNA or gDNA derived from T cells, B-cell-depleted T cells, or PBMCs.

Sequencing used immunoSEQ multiplex PCR; TCRdb keeps in-frame clones, though not all of them. The sample lists tens of thousands of clones, about four fifths occurring once. The sequenced sample was peripheral blood. The origin of this receptor is a man aged 55 to 70 with COVID-19, enrolled during active disease.

The CDR3 here is CSGGQGLAEKLFF. The CDR3 DNA is TGCAGCGGAGGACAGGGGCTGGCTGAAAAACTGTTTTTT. The chain combines TRBV29-1 with TRBJ1-4; 9 bases align to TRBD1. CDR1 SQVTM and CDR2 ANQGSEA come from the germline V gene. CDR3 size: 13 residues. The ends lost 7 bases at V and 7 bases at J; junction bases unmatched: 7.